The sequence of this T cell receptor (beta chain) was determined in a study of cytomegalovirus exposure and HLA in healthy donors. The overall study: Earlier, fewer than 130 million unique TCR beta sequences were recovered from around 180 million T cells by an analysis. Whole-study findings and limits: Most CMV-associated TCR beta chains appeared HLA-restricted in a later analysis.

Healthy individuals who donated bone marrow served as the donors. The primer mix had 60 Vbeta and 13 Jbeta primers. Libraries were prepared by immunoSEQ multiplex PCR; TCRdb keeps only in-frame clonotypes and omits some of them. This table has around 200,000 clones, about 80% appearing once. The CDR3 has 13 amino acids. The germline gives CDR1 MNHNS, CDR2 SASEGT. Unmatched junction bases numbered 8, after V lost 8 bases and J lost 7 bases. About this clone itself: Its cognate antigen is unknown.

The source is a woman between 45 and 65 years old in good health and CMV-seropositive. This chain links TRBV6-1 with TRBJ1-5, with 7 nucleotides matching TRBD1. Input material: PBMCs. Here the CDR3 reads CASVDRVRQPQHF. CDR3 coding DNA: TGTGCCAGCGTAGACAGGGTGCGACAGCCCCAGCATTTT.